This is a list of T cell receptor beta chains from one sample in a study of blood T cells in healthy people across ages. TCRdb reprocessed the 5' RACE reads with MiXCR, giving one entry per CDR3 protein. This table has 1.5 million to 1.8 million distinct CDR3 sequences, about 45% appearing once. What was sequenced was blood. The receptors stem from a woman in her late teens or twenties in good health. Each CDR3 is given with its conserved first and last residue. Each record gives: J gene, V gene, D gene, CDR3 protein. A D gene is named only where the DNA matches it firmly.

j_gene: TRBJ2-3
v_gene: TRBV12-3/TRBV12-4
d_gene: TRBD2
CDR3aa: CASRLAGVGDTQYF

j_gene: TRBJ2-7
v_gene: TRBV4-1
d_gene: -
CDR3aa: CASSQPTRTYEQYF

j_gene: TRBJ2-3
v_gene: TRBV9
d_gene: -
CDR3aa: CASSVGGTNGDTQYF

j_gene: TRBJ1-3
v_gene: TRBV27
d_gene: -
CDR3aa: CASNLTYGGDGNTIYF

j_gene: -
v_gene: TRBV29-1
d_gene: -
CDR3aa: CSVLFRRNYEQYF

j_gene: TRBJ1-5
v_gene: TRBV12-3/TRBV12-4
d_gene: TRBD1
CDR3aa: CASRDAGTVNQPQHF

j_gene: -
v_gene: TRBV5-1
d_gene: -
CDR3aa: CASSRDFSGEKTQYF

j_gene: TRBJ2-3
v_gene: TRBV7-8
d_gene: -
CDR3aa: CASSSPTEVGDTQYF

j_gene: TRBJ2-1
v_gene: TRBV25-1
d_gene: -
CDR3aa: CARDNSNNEQFF

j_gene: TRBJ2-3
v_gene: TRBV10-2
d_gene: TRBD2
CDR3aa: CASTPSGEGTDTQYF

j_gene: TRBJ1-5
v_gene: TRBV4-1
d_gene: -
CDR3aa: CASSQVWESSNQPQHF

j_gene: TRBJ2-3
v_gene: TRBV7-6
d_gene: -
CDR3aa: CASSLNKAASTDTQYF

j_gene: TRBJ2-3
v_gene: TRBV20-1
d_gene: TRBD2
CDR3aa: CSAGDGRASGGTDTQYF

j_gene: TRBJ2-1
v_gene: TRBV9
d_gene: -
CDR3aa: CASSARGDSNEQFF

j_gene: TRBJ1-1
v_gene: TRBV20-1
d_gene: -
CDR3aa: CSASGATAMNTEAFF

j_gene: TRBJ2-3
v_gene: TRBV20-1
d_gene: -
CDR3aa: CSAEDGWDTQYF

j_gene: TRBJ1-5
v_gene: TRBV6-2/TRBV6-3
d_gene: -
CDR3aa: CASSDRKIDRSNQPQHF

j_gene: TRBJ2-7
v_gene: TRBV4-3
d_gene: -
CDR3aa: CASSQDLDGEQYF

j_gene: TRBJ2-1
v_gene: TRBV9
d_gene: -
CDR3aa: CASSAHDSLSYNEQFF

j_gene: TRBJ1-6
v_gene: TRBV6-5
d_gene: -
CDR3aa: CASSPQRQDLYNSPLHF

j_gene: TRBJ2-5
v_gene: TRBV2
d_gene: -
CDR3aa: CASGLPGTLRVNEQYF

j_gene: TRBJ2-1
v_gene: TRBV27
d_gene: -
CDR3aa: CASSLLGIQSSYNEQFF

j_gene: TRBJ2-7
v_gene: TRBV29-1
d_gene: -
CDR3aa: CSVGTGQLYEQYF

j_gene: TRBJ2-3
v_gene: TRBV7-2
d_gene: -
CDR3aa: CASSRLRGAFIDTQYF

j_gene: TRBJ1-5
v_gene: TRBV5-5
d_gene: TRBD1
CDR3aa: CASSRVPGQGSGQPQHF

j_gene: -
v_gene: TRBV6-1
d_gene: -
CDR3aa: CASSEAVQGTDEQYF